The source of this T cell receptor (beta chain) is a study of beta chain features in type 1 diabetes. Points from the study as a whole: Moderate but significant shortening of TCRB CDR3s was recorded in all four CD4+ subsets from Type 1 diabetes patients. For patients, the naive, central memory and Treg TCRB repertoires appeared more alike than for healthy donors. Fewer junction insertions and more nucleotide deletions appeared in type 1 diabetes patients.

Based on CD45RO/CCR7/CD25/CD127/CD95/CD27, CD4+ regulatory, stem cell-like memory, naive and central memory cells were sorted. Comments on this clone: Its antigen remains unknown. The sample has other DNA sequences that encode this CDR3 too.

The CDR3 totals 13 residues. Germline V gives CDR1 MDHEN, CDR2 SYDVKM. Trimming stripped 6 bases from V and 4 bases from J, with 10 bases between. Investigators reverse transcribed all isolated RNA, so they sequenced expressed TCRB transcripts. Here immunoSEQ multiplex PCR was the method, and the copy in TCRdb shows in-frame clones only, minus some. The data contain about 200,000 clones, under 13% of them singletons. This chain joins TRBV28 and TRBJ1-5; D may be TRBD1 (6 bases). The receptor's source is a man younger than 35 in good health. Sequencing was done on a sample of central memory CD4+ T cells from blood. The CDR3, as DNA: TGTGCCAGCAGCAGGACAGTTAATCAGCCCCAGCATTTT. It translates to CASSRTVNQPQHF.